This T cell receptor (beta chain) comes out of a study of blood T cell repertoires in COVID-19. Germline loops: CDR1 SGHRS, CDR2 YFSETQ. Deletions cut 4 bases from V and 0 bases from J, with 11 bases between. This CDR3 contains 15 residues. Per the study methods: Counts of nucleated cells, estimated from reference gene primer amplification, were obtained. TCRdb's copy holds only in-frame clones and misses some; the assay was immunoSEQ multiplex PCR. D and trimming come from the DNA, and the V and J calls and clone size come from that table. Among approximately 270,000 clones listed, 70% to 90% were seen once.

V is TRBV5-1 and J is TRBJ1-3; possible D gene TRBD1, 6 bases. Source material: PBMCs or T cells enriched from blood (not recorded which). This clonotype was obtained from a woman between 45 and 65 years old who had recovered from COVID-19. CDR3 nucleotides: TGCGCCAGCAGCCGCGCAGGGGACTCTGGAAACACCATATATTTT. This gives the protein CASSRAGDSGNTIYF.